This T cell receptor beta chain was captured in a study of control samples from healthy donors and cancer patients. Sequencing used immunoSEQ multiplex PCR; TCRdb keeps in-frame clones, though not all of them. The sample has about 180,000 clones; nearly 90% are singletons. Germline loops: CDR1 LNHDA, CDR2 SQIVND (reference sequence). Between the trimmed V and J ends, which lost 5 bases and 9 bases, there was a span of 5 bases. This CDR3 comprises 10 residues. This sequence joins TRBV19 and TRBJ1-5; D call uncertain. The material sequenced was blood. This receptor was obtained from a woman in her 50s in good health. CDR3 loop: CASSGGPQHF. CDR3 in DNA: TGTGCCAGTAGTGGTGGGCCCCAGCATTTT.